This T cell receptor beta chain was sequenced during a study of blood T cell repertoires in COVID-19. Study information: COVID-19 samples collected from the United States, Italy and Spain covered acute and convalescent phases. The cDNA or gDNA used as material had been derived from T cells, B-cell-depleted T cells, or PBMCs.

Looked up from germline, CDR1 is SGHKS and CDR2 is YYEKEE (reference sequence). This CDR3 is built from 14 residues. Trimming cost V 1 base and J 4 bases, with 11 bases left between them. This clone was counted a few times. Libraries were prepared by immunoSEQ multiplex PCR; TCRdb keeps only in-frame clonotypes and omits some of them. This table holds fewer than 500,000 clones, roughly 90% found once. The study assigned cohorts using participant-reported clinical history. Resolution of symptoms, clearance, or two negative PCRs was present in recovered Cohort 3 donors. This chain links TRBV5-5 with TRBJ2-5; maybe TRBD2 (6 bases). Sequenced material: PBMCs or T cells enriched from blood (not recorded which). This receptor was identified in a woman aged 18-30 years who had recovered from COVID-19. DNA of the CDR3: TGTGCCAGCAGCTTGAGTGGTAGCGGAGAGACCCAGTACTTC. Amino acid sequence: CASSLSGSGETQYF.